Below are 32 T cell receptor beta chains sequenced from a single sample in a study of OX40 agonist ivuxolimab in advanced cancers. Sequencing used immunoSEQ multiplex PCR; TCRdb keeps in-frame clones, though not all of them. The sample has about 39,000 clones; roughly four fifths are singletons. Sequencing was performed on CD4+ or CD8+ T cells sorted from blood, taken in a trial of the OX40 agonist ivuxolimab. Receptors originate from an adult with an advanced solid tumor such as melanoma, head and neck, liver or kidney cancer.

CDR3 region: CASSPDSGGNYNEQFF. Here the CDR3 DNA reads TGCGCCAGCAGCCCTGATAGCGGGGGGAACTACAATGAGCAGTTCTTC. The chain recombines TRBV5-1 with TRBJ2-1; the match to TRBD2 covers 10 bases. This CDR3 has 16 residues. V was pared by 4 bases and J by 3 bases, with 7 bases of the junction left unmatched. CDR1 and CDR2 (germline): SGHRS, YFSETQ.

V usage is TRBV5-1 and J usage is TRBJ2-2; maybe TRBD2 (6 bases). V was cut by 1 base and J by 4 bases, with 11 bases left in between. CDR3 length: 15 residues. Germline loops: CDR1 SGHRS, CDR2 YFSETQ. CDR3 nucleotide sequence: TGCGCCAGCAGCTTGACCGCGGAGGGCACCGGGGAGCTGTTTTTT. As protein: CASSLTAEGTGELFF.

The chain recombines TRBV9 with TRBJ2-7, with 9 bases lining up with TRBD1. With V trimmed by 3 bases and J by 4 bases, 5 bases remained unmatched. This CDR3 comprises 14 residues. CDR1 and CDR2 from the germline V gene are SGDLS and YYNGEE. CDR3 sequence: CASSASGQGYEQYF. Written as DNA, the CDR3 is TGTGCCAGCAGCGCCTCGGGACAGGGATACGAGCAGTACTTC. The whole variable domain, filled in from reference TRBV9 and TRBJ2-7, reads DSGVTQTPKHLITATGQRVTLRCSPRSGDLSVYWYQQSLDQGLQFLIQYYNGEERAKGNILERFSAQQFPDLHSELNLSSLELGDSALYFCASSASGQGYEQYFGPGTRLTVT.

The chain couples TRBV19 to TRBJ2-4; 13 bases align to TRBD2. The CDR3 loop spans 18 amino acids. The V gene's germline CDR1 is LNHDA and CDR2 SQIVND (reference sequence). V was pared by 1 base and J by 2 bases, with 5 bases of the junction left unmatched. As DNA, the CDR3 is TGTGCCAGTAGTATAGGGATACTAGCGGGAGGGTCCAAAAACATTCAGTACTTC. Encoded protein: CASSIGILAGGSKNIQYF.

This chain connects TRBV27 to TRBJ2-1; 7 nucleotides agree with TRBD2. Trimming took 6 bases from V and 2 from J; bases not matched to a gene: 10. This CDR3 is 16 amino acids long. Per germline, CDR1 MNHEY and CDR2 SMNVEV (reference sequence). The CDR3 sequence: CASSHRGAGAYNEQFF. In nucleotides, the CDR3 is TGTGCCAGCAGCCACCGAGGGGCGGGAGCCTACAATGAGCAGTTCTTC.

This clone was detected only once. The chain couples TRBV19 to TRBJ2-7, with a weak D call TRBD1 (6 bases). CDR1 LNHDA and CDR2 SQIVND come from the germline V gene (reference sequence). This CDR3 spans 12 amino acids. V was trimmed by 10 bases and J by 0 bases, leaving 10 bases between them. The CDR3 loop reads CATRDTSYEQYV. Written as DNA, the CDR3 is TGTGCCACCAGGGACACCTCCTACGAGCAGTACGTC.

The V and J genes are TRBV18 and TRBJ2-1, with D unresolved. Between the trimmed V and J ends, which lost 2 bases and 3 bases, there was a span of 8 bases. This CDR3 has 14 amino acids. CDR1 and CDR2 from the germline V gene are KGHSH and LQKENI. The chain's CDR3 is CASSPNGIYNEQFF. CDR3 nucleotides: TGTGCCAGCTCACCAAATGGGATCTACAATGAGCAGTTCTTC.

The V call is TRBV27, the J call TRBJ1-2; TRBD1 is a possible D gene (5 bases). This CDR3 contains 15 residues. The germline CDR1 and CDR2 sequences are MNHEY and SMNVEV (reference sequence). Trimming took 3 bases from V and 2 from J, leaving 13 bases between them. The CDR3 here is CASSFGGGKNYGYTF. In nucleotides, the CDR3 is TGTGCCAGCAGTTTTGGTGGGGGTAAAAACTATGGCTACACCTTC.

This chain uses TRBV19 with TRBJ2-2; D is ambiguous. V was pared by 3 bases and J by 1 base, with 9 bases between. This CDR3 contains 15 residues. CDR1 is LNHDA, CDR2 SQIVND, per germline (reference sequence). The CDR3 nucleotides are TGTGCCAGTAGTATGTCGCTAATGAACACCGGGGAGCTGTTTTTT. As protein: CASSMSLMNTGELFF.

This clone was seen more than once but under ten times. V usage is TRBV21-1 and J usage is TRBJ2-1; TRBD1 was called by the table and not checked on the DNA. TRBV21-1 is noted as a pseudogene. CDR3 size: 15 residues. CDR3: CASSRTGLRGNEQFF. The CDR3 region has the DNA TGTGCCAGCAGCAGGACAGGGCTAAGGGGGAATGAGCAGTTCTTC.

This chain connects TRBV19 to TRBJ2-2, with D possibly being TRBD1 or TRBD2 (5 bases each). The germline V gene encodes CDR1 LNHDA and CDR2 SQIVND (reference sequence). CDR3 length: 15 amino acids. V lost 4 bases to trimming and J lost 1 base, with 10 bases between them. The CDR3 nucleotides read TGTGCCAGTAGTAGGGACCCGAAGAACACCGGGGAGCTGTTTTTT. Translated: CASSRDPKNTGELFF.

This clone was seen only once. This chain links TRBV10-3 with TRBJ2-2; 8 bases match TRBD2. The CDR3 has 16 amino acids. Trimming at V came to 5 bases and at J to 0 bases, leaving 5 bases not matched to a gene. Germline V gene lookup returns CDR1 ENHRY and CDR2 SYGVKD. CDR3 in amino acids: CAISSGLDSNTGELFF. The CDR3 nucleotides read TGTGCCATCAGTTCGGGACTAGACTCGAACACCGGGGAGCTGTTTTTT.

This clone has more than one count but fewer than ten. CDR3 amino acids: CSAGAAQGMNTEAFF. CDR3 bases: TGCAGCGCCGGCGCGGCACAGGGGATGAACACTGAAGCTTTCTTT. This sequence joins TRBV29-1 and TRBJ1-1; TRBD1 aligns across 7 bases. After removal of 7 bases from V and 0 bases from J, the junction contained 11 bases not matched to a gene. The CDR3 has 15 residues. Germline CDR1 SQVTM, CDR2 ANQGSEA.

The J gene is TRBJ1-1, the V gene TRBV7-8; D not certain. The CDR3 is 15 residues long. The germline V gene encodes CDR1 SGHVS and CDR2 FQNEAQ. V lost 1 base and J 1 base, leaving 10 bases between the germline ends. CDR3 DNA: TGTGCCAGCAGCTTAGGACACTTCAAGAACACTGAAGCTTTCTTT. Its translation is CASSLGHFKNTEAFF.

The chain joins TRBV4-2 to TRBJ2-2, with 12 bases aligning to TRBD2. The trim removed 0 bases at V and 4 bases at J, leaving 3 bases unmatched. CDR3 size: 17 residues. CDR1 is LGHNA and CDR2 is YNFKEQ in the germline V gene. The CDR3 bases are TGTGCCAGCAGCCAAGAGGGACTAGCGGGTATCACCGGGGAGCTGTTTTTT. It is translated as CASSQEGLAGITGELFF.

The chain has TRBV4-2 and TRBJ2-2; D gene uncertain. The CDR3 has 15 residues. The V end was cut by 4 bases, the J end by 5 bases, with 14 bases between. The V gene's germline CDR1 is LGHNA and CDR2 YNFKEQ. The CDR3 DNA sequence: TGTGCCAGCAGCCCCGATACGGTCCCGACCGGGGAGCTGTTTTTT. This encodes CASSPDTVPTGELFF.

The CDR3 nucleotides are TGTGCCAGCAGCACCGGGACTAGTGGAGAGCAGTTCTTC. The encoded protein is CASSTGTSGEQFF. The chain is built from TRBV11-2 and TRBJ2-1, with 8 bases matching TRBD2. Per the germline V gene, CDR1 is SGHAT and CDR2 is FQNNGV. The CDR3 is 13 residues long. J was trimmed by 10 bases and V by 5 bases; bases with no gene match: 7. Full variable domain (missing parts from reference TRBV11-2 and TRBJ2-1): EAGVAQSPRYKIIEKRQSVAFWCNPISGHATLYWYQQILGQGPKLLIQFQNNGVVDDSQLPKDRFSAERLKGVDSTLKIQPAKLEDSAVYLCASSTGTSGEQFFGPGTRLTVL.

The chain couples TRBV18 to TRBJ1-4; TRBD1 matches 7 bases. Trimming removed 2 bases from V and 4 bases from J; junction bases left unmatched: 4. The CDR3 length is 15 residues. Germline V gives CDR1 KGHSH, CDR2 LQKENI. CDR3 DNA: TGTGCCAGCTCACCAGGACAGGAGATTAATGAAAAACTGTTTTTT. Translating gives CASSPGQEINEKLFF.

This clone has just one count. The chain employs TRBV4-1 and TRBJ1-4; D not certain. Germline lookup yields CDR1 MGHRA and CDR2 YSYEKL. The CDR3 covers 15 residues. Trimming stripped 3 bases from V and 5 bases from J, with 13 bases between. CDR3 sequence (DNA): TGCGCCAGCAGCCATGCCCCGGGGTCAAATGAAAAACTGTTTTTT. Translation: CASSHAPGSNEKLFF.

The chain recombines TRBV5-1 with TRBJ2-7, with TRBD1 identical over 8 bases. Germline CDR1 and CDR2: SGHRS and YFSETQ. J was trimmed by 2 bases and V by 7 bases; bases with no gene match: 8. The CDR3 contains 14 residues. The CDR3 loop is CASGTGGPAYEQYF. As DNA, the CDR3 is TGCGCCAGCGGGACAGGCGGACCCGCCTACGAGCAGTACTTC.

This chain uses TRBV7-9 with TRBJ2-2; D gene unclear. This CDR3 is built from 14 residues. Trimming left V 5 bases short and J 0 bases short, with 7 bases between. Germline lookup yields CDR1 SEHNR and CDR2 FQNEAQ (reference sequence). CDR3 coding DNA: TGTGCCAGCAGCCACCGCGCGAACACCGGGGAGCTGTTTTTT. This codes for CASSHRANTGELFF.

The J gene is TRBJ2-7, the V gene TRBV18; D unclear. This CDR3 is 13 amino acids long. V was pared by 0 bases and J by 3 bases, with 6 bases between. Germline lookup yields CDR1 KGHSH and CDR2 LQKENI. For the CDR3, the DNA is TGTGCCAGCTCACCACCTGGGATCTACGAGCAGTACTTC. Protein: CASSPPGIYEQYF.

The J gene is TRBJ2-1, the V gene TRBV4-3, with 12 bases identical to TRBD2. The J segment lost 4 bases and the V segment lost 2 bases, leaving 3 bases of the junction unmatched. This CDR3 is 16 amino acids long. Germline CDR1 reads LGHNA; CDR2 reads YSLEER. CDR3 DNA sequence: TGCGCCAGCAGCCAATTTGGACTAGCGGGATACAATGAGCAGTTCTTC. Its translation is CASSQFGLAGYNEQFF.

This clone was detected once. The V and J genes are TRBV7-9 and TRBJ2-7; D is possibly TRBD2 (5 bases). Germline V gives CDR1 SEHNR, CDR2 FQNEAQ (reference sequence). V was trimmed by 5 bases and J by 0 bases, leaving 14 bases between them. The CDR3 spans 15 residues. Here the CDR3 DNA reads TGTGCCAGCAGCCAAACGGGCGGGTACTCCTACGAGCAGTACTTC. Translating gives CASSQTGGYSYEQYF.

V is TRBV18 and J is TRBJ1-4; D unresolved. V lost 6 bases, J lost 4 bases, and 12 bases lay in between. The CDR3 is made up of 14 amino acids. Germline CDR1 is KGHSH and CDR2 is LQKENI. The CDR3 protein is CASSSEAFNEKLFF. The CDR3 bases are TGTGCCAGCTCCTCTGAGGCTTTTAATGAAAAACTGTTTTTT. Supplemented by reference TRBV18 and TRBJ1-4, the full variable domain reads NAGVMQNPRHLVRRRGQEARLRCSPMKGHSHVYWYRQLPEEGLKFMVYLQKENIIDESGMPKERFSAEFPKEGPSILRIQQVVRGDSAAYFCASSSEAFNEKLFFGSGTQLSVL.

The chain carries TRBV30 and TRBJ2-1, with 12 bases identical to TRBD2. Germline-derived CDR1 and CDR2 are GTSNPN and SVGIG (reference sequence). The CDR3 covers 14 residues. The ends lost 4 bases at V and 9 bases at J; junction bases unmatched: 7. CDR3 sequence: CAWTPTSGSGEQFF. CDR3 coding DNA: TGTGCCTGGACCCCGACTAGCGGGAGTGGTGAGCAGTTCTTC.

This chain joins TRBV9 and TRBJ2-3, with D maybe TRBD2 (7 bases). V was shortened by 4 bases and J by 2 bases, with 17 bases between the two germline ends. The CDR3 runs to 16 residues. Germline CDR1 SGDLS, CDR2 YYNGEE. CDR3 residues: CASSPLGGGTTDTQYF. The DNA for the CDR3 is TGTGCCAGCAGCCCCCTAGGGGGAGGGACCACAGATACGCAGTATTTT.

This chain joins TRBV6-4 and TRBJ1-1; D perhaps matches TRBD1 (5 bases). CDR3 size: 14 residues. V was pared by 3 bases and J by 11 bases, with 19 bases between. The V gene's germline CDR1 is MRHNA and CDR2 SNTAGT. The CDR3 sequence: CASSEPPWGGEAFF. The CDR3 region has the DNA TGTGCCAGCAGTGAACCACCCTGGGGGGGTGAGGCTTTCTTT.

The CDR3 loop is CASSSAGTVNIQYF. The DNA for the CDR3 is TGTGCCAGCAGCTCGGCCGGGACAGTAAACATTCAGTACTTC. The V call is TRBV7-9, the J call TRBJ2-4; 7 bases are shared with TRBD1. This CDR3 region has 14 residues. Losses at the gene ends were 4 bases for V and 6 bases for J; bases not matched to a gene: 6. Germline V gene data show CDR1 as SEHNR and CDR2 as FQNEAQ (reference sequence).

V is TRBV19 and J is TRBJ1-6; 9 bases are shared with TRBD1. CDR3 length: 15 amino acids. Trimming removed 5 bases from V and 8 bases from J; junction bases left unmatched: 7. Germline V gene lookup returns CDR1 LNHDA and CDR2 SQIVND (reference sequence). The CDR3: CASSFGTGRDSPLHF. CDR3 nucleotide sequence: TGTGCCAGTAGTTTCGGGACAGGGAGGGATTCACCCCTCCACTTT.

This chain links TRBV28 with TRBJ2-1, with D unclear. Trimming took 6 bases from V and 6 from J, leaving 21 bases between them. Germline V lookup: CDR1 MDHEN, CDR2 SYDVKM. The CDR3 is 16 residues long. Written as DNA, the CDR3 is TGTGCCAGCAGCGCTAGGACGAGCGCCAGATTCAATGAGCAGTTCTTC. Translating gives CASSARTSARFNEQFF.

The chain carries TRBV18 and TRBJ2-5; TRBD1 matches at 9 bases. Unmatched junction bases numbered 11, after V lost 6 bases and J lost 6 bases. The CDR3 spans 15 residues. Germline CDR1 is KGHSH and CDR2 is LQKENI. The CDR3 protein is CASSLTGGLRQTQYF. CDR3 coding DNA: TGTGCCAGCTCTCTAACAGGGGGCCTAAGACAGACCCAGTACTTC.